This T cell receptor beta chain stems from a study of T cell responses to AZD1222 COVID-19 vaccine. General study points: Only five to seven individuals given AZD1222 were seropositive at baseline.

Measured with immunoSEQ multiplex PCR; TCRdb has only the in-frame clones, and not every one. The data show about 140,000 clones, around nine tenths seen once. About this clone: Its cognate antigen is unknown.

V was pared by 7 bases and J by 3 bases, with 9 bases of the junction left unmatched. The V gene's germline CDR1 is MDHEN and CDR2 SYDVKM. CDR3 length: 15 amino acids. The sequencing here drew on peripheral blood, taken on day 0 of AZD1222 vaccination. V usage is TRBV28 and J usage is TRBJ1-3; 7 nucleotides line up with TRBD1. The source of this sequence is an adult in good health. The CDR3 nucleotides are TGTGCCAGCAACACTCGACAGGGCCATGGAAACACCATATATTTT. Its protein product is CASNTRQGHGNTIYF. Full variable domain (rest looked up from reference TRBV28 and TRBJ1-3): DVKVTQSSRYLVKRTGEKVFLECVQDMDHENMFWYRQDPGLGLRLIYFSYDVKMKEKGDIPEGYSVSREKKERFSLILESASTNQTSMYLCASNTRQGHGNTIYFGEGSWLTVV.